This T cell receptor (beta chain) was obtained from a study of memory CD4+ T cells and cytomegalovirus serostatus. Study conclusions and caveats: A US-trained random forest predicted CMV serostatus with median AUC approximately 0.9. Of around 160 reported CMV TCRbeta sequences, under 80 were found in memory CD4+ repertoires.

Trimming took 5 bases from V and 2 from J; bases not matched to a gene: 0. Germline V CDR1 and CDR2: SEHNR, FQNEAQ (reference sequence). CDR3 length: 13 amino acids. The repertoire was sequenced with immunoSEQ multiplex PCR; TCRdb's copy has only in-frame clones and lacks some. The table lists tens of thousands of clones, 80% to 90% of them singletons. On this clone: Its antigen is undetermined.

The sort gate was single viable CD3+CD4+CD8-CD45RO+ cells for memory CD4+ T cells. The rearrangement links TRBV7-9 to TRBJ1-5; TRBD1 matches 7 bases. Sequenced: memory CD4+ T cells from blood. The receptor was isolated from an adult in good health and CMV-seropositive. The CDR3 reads CASSGQGNQPQHF. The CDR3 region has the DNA TGTGCCAGCAGCGGACAGGGCAATCAGCCCCAGCATTTT.